The 14 T cell receptor beta chains given below trace back to one sample, sequenced in a study of beta chain features in type 1 diabetes (dated by TCRdb to 2016 to 2019). General conclusions and limits of the study: A moderate but significant shortening of TCRB CDR3 length was observed in type 1 diabetes patients in all four CD4+ subsets.

Library construction relied on the immunoSEQ multiplex PCR assay. The entire isolated RNA was reverse transcribed using the High Capacity cDNA Reverse Transcription Kit, and thus expressed TCRB transcripts were sequenced. TCRdb's version of the immuneACCESS table is confined to in-frame rearrangements and falls short of the full clone set. An unresolved V gene accounts for under half of the shortfall where checked; the remainder is of unknown origin. The sample data list roughly 180,000 clones, and 7.5% to 8.5% of these were observed just once. Under 0.55% of the sample comes from the top ten. Their antigens remain unidentified. The specimen sequenced was central memory CD4+ T cells from blood. Receptor source: a man between 18 and 35 years old with type 1 diabetes.

V is TRBV27 and J is TRBJ2-3; D perhaps matches TRBD2 (7 bases). CDR1 is MNHEY, CDR2 SMNVEV, per germline (reference sequence). The CDR3 length is 15 residues. V was cut by 5 bases and J by 0 bases, with 12 bases left in between. CDR3 DNA: TGTGCCAGCAGTACTAAGGGGGGGAGCACAGATACGCAGTATTTT. Protein product: CASSTKGGSTDTQYF.

This chain connects TRBV6-5 to TRBJ2-3; 8 bases align to TRBD2. The CDR3 totals 15 residues. Germline CDR1 and CDR2: MNHEY and SVGAGI. The ends lost 5 bases at V and 6 bases at J; junction bases unmatched: 10. The CDR3 loop is CASSPLGLAKDTQYF. CDR3 DNA sequence: TGTGCCAGCAGTCCCCTTGGACTAGCAAAGGATACGCAGTATTTT.

In its sample, this clone was seen many times. V usage is TRBV29-1 and J usage is TRBJ2-7; the D gene is possibly TRBD1 (6 bases). Germline-derived CDR1 and CDR2 are SQVTM and ANQGSEA. Trimming left V 3 bases short and J 2 bases short, with 11 bases between. The CDR3 spans 13 residues. CDR3 nucleotides: TGCAGCGTTGATGCTGAGGGGGCCTACGAGCAGTACTTC. Its protein product is CSVDAEGAYEQYF.

The chain recombines TRBV10-3 with TRBJ2-1, with D perhaps matching TRBD2 (5 bases). V was cut by 4 bases and J by 4 bases, with 11 bases left in between. Germline V lookup: CDR1 ENHRY, CDR2 SYGVKD. CDR3 length: 14 residues. The CDR3 coding sequence is TGTGCCATCAGTGGGGGAGCTGAATACAATGAGCAGTTCTTC. This gives the protein CAISGGAEYNEQFF.

This clone was counted between two and nine times. The V and J genes are TRBV15 and TRBJ1-2, with D maybe TRBD1 (5 bases). The CDR3 spans 15 residues. The V gene's germline CDR1 is LNHNV and CDR2 YYDKDF (reference sequence). The V end lost 1 base, the J end lost 4 bases, and 13 bases lay between the germline ends. The CDR3 DNA follows: TGTGCCACCAGCAGAGGAGTTGGGGCGTCCTATGGCTACACCTTC. Protein: CATSRGVGASYGYTF.

A few counts support this clone. J is TRBJ2-6 and V is TRBV6-6; unclear D gene. Germline V CDR1 and CDR2: MNHNY, SVGAGI (reference sequence). Deletions cut 6 bases from V and 0 bases from J, with 6 bases between. There are 14 residues in the CDR3. This chain's CDR3 is CASRGSSGANVLTF. As DNA, the CDR3 is TGTGCCAGCAGGGGCAGCTCTGGGGCCAACGTCCTGACTTTC.

This clone was observed a few times. The gene calls are TRBV11-2 and TRBJ1-1, with TRBD1 identical over 7 bases. The CDR3 has 13 amino acids. The germline CDR1 and CDR2 sequences are SGHAT and FQNNGV. Trimming cost V 4 bases and J 6 bases; bases outside gene matches: 5. For the CDR3, the DNA is TGTGCCAGCAGCTCCGGACAGGTCTCTGAAGCTTTCTTT. As protein: CASSSGQVSEAFF.

This clone was seen more than once but under ten times. This chain connects TRBV7-2 to TRBJ1-4; possibly TRBD1 for D (5 bases). Per the germline V gene, CDR1 is SGHTA and CDR2 is FQGNSA. V shed 5 bases and J shed 0 bases, with 13 bases lying between them. The CDR3 contains 16 residues. In DNA, the CDR3 is TGTGCCAGCAGCCCTAGGGGCGCCGCAACTAATGAAAAACTGTTTTTT. Amino acid sequence: CASSPRGAATNEKLFF.

This clone appeared a few times. The chain employs TRBV11-2 and TRBJ2-7, with unresolved D. Trimming left V 0 bases short and J 6 bases short, with 12 bases between. The CDR3 is 14 amino acids. Germline V gene sequence: CDR1 SGHAT, CDR2 FQNNGV. The CDR3 coding sequence is TGTGCCAGCAGCTTAGACCCCCGAGGAGTCGAGCAGTACTTC. Encoded protein: CASSLDPRGVEQYF.

This clone was counted only a few times. J is TRBJ2-1 and V is TRBV19, with 11 bases that match TRBD1. Unmatched junction bases numbered 12, after V lost 5 bases and J lost 6 bases. The CDR3 loop spans 17 amino acids. Germline loops: CDR1 LNHDA, CDR2 SQIVND (reference sequence). The CDR3 DNA reads as TGTGCCAGTAGTGCTCGGTTGGGACAGGGGGTATCCAATGAGCAGTTCTTC. Translation gives CASSARLGQGVSNEQFF.

The J gene is TRBJ2-1, the V gene TRBV11-3, with a possible D match to TRBD2 (7 bases). Germline V lookup: CDR1 SGHNT, CDR2 YENEEA. Trimming left V 2 bases short and J 4 bases short, with 15 bases between. This CDR3 has 16 amino acids. CDR3 sequence reads: CASSLLGGGRYNEQFF. CDR3 coding DNA: TGTGCCAGCAGCTTACTAGGCGGGGGCCGATACAATGAGCAGTTCTTC.

Only a few counts were recorded for this clone. The V and J genes are TRBV6-5 and TRBJ2-2; 8 nucleotides align to TRBD1. There are 16 residues in the CDR3. Germline loops: CDR1 MNHEY, CDR2 SVGAGI. V lost 4 bases to trimming and J lost 1 base; unmatched junction nucleotides: 5. CDR3: CASSSDRVGNTGELFF. The DNA for the CDR3 is TGTGCCAGCAGTTCGGACAGGGTGGGGAACACCGGGGAGCTGTTTTTT.

The gene calls are TRBV7-8 and TRBJ2-3, with D possibly matching TRBD2 (6 bases). The CDR3 is made up of 12 amino acids. V lost 7 bases and J 8 bases, leaving 13 bases between the germline ends. The V gene's germline CDR1 is SGHVS and CDR2 FQNEAQ. Here the CDR3 reads CASKPGRGTQYF. In DNA, the CDR3 is TGTGCCAGCAAACCCGGGAGAGGTACGCAGTATTTT. The whole variable domain, filled in from reference TRBV7-8 and TRBJ2-3, reads GAGVSQSPRYKVAKRGQDVALRCDPISGHVSLFWYQQALGQGPEFLTYFQNEAQLDKSGLPSDRFFAERPEGSVSTLKIQRTQQEDSAVYLCASKPGRGTQYFGPGTRLTVL.

This rearrangement joins TRBV6-5 to TRBJ2-1; the match to TRBD1 covers 9 bases. V gave up 2 bases and J gave up 16 bases; unmatched junction bases: 9. Germline CDR1 and CDR2: MNHEY and SVGAGI. The CDR3 contains 13 residues. CDR3 sequence reads: CASSYGTGTGNFF. CDR3 sequence (DNA): TGTGCCAGCAGTTACGGGACTGGGACAGGGAACTTCTTC.